Listed here are 27 T cell receptor beta chains from one sample, sequenced in a study of low-dose radiotherapy and immunotherapy resistance in tumors. TRAV and TRBV primers primed cDNA for both TCRalpha and TCRbeta. With a V-primer adapter and a constant-region primer, TCRs were amplified for roughly 18 PCR cycles. TCRdb re-analysed the reads in MiXCR, keeping a single row per CDR3 protein. The data contain some 57,000 distinct CDR3 sequences, less than 25% of them singletons. Time point specified: before trial treatment. The specimen comprised PBMCs, sampled before treatment. These receptors all come from a male donor with prostate cancer.

The rearrangement uses TRBV19 and TRBJ1-1; D is possibly TRBD1 (5 bases). From germline, CDR1 is LNHDA and CDR2 SQIVND (reference sequence). The CDR3 contains 15 residues. V dropped 3 bases and J dropped 4 bases, with 15 bases sitting between them. CDR3 bases: TGTGCCAGTAGTATGGGCGGGGGTGGTGGCACTGAAGCTTTCTTT. As protein: CASSMGGGGGTEAFF.

The chain combines TRBV10-2 with TRBJ2-1; no firm D call. Deletions cut 6 bases from V and 0 bases from J, with 9 bases between. Germline V CDR1 and CDR2: WSHSY, SAAADI. The CDR3 sequence is 14 residues long. This CDR3 is CASRDRSSYNEQFF. The CDR3 DNA sequence: TGCGCCAGCAGGGACCGGAGCTCCTACAATGAGCAGTTCTTC.

This chain links TRBV6-5 with TRBJ1-5; 10 nucleotides align to TRBD1. This CDR3 region has 14 residues. Germline lookup yields CDR1 MNHEY and CDR2 SVGAGI. V trimming: 5 bases; J trimming: 7 bases; junction bases outside the gene matches: 5. This CDR3 reads CASSRRQGAQPQHF. The CDR3 DNA reads as TGTGCCAGCAGTCGTCGACAGGGGGCCCAGCCCCAGCATTTT.

Many counts were recorded for this clonotype. The chain combines TRBV2 with TRBJ1-5, with D maybe TRBD1 (5 bases). This CDR3 has 13 amino acids. Germline CDR1 reads SNHLY; CDR2 reads FYNNEI. V lost 11 bases to trimming and J lost 4 bases, with 15 bases between them. The DNA of the CDR3 is TGTGCCGGACACGGAACGGGGAATCAGCCCCAGCATTTT. It translates to CAGHGTGNQPQHF.

The rearrangement links TRBV20-1 to TRBJ2-2; no definite D call. V was pared by 4 bases and J by 1 base, with 4 bases between. Looked up from germline, CDR1 is DFQATT and CDR2 is SNEGSKA (reference sequence). The CDR3 consists of 12 residues. This CDR3 reads CSATENTGELFF. CDR3 DNA sequence: TGCAGTGCTACAGAGAACACCGGGGAGCTGTTTTTT.

CDR3 nucleotide sequence: TGCAGTGCTAGAGATCTGGCTAGCGGAAATGAGCAGTTCTTC. This encodes CSARDLASGNEQFF. The chain recombines TRBV20-1 with TRBJ2-1; 7 bases are a match to TRBD2. The junction had 6 bases not matched to a gene; V was cut back by 0 bases and J by 7 bases. CDR3 length equals 14 residues. Germline CDR1 reads DFQATT; CDR2 reads SNEGSKA (reference sequence).

This clonotype has a count of ten or more. The CDR3 loop is CASSEQGGSATGELFF. CDR3 nucleotide sequence: TGTGCCAGCAGTGAACAGGGCGGGAGTGCCACCGGGGAGCTGTTTTTT. The chain carries TRBV2 and TRBJ2-2; 7 bases align to TRBD2. This CDR3 region has 16 residues. V was clipped by 2 bases and J by 4 bases; unmatched bases: 7. From germline, CDR1 is SNHLY and CDR2 FYNNEI.

Many counts were recorded for this clonotype. The chain links TRBV5-4 to TRBJ1-1; D gene uncertain. V was clipped by 2 bases and J by 0 bases, with 8 bases between them. The CDR3 has 14 residues. The germline V gene encodes CDR1 SGHNT and CDR2 YYREEE (reference sequence). DNA of the CDR3: TGTGCCAGCAGCTTTGGGAACATGAACACTGAAGCTTTCTTT. Residues: CASSFGNMNTEAFF.

This clonotype turned up a few times. This chain links TRBV24-1 with TRBJ2-1; D may be TRBD1 or TRBD2 (5 bases each). There are 15 residues in the CDR3. Per germline, CDR1 KGHDR and CDR2 SFDVKD. The ends were cut back, 3 bases at V and 2 bases at J, with 10 bases in the middle. Written as DNA, the CDR3 is TGTGCCACCAGTGATGGGCCGGGGCCCTACAATGAGCAGTTCTTC. It specifies CATSDGPGPYNEQFF.

This clonotype was counted only a few times. The genes are TRBV2 and TRBJ2-6; TRBD1 aligns across 8 bases. V trimming: 9 bases; J trimming: 2 bases; junction bases outside the gene matches: 9. The CDR3 is 16 amino acids. Germline V lookup: CDR1 SNHLY, CDR2 FYNNEI. The CDR3 sequence: CAREDRGWTGANVLTF. The CDR3 nucleotides are TGTGCCAGGGAAGACAGGGGCTGGACTGGGGCCAACGTCCTGACTTTC.

The chain is built from TRBV6-1 and TRBJ1-5; the match to TRBD1 covers 7 bases. Germline V gene data show CDR1 as MNHNS and CDR2 as SASEGT. This CDR3 contains 14 residues. Losses at the gene ends were 4 bases for V and 7 bases for J; bases not matched to a gene: 7. CDR3 loop: CASSAQGGNQPQHF. CDR3 DNA: TGTGCCAGCAGTGCGCAGGGGGGTAACCAGCCCCAGCATTTT.

This chain joins TRBV5-1 and TRBJ2-5; 7 positions match TRBD1. The germline V gene has CDR1 SGHRS and CDR2 YFSETQ. CDR3 length: 14 amino acids. Trimming took 5 bases from V and 7 from J; bases not matched to a gene: 11. The CDR3 spells CASSSGQAQGTQYF. The CDR3 DNA follows: TGCGCCAGCAGTTCAGGACAGGCCCAGGGGACCCAGTACTTC.

This clonotype was found many times. The chain recombines TRBV6-4 with TRBJ1-1; 8 bases agree with TRBD1. Trimming removed 4 bases from V and 7 bases from J; junction bases left unmatched: 8. This CDR3 contains 14 residues. Germline V gene data show CDR1 as MRHNA and CDR2 as SNTAGT. CDR3: CASSASPGTGEAFF. CDR3 nucleotide sequence: TGTGCCAGCAGTGCTTCTCCCGGGACAGGTGAAGCTTTCTTT.

This clonotype was seen repeatedly, ten times or more. The rearrangement uses TRBV20-1 and TRBJ2-7; D might be TRBD1 (5 bases). The CDR3 totals 15 residues. Per the germline V gene, CDR1 is DFQATT and CDR2 is SNEGSKA (reference sequence). V shed 6 bases and J shed 5 bases, with 23 bases lying between them. The CDR3 here is CSADPKAGRRNEQYF. CDR3 in DNA: TGCAGTGCCGACCCGAAAGCAGGGCGCCGGAACGAGCAGTACTTC.

This clonotype was counted many times. V usage is TRBV5-1 and J usage is TRBJ2-3; no firm D call. The V and J ends lost 4 bases and 1 base respectively, with 10 bases between them. The germline V gene encodes CDR1 SGHRS and CDR2 YFSETQ. This CDR3 is built from 14 residues. The CDR3 DNA reads TGCGCCAGCAGCCTCCACAAGGGCACAGATACGCAGTATTTT. It translates to CASSLHKGTDTQYF.

This clonotype was counted ten times or more. This sequence joins TRBV6-2 or TRBV6-3 and TRBJ2-3; 12 positions match TRBD2. The V gene's germline CDR1 is MNHEY and CDR2 SVGEGT. There are 15 residues in the CDR3. V was pared by 6 bases and J by 5 bases, with 6 bases of the junction left unmatched. The CDR3 loop reads CASRASGGAVDTQYF. In DNA form, the CDR3 reads TGTGCCAGCAGAGCTAGCGGGGGGGCCGTAGATACGCAGTATTTT.

The table lists this clonotype with a few counts. The DNA of the CDR3 is TGCGCCAGCAGCTTGGATGGCGGGAGGGGCAATGAGCAGTTCTTC. Translated, it gives CASSLDGGRGNEQFF. The chain uses TRBV5-1 and TRBJ2-1; 9 bases agree with TRBD2. V gave up 0 bases and J gave up 6 bases; unmatched junction bases: 4. CDR1 and CDR2 (germline): SGHRS, YFSETQ. The CDR3 runs to 15 residues.

The chain carries TRBV5-1 and TRBJ2-1; D may be TRBD2 (6 bases). CDR1 is SGHRS, CDR2 YFSETQ, per germline. The CDR3 has 17 residues. The V and J ends lost 5 bases and 2 bases respectively, with 20 bases between them. The CDR3 spells CASRREVDPKTYNEQFF. CDR3 DNA: TGCGCCAGCAGGCGGGAAGTAGACCCAAAAACCTACAATGAGCAGTTCTTC.

This clonotype appeared many times. V gene TRBV29-1 combines with J gene TRBJ1-2; D is undetermined. V gave up 6 bases and J gave up 2 bases, with 4 bases separating them. The CDR3 is 10 amino acids. Germline CDR1 is SQVTM and CDR2 is ANQGSEA. The chain's CDR3 is CSVENYGYTF. CDR3 in DNA: TGCAGCGTCGAAAACTATGGCTACACCTTC.

Points on this clonotype: A read error is the likely source, as a far larger clone sits one nucleotide away. This chain uses TRBV5-8 with TRBJ1-1; TRBD1 agrees at 8 bases. V shed 5 bases, J shed 4 bases, and the junction held 4 bases outside the gene matches. The germline gives CDR1 SGHTS, CDR2 YDEGEE. This CDR3 is built from 13 residues. CDR3: CASRQGVATEAFF. As DNA, the CDR3 is TGTGCCAGCAGACAGGGGGTGGCCACTGAAGCTTTCTTT.

With regard to this clonotype: A far larger clone is just one base off, so this is likely a read error. The CDR3 sequence is CSARKNNEQYF. In nucleotides, the CDR3 is TGCAGTGCTAGAAAGAACAATGAGCAGTACTTC. The rearrangement joins TRBV20-1 to TRBJ2-4; D gene ambiguous. The CDR3 runs to 11 residues. V was cut by 2 bases and J by 13 bases, with 12 bases left in between. Germline V gene sequence: CDR1 DFQATT, CDR2 SNEGSKA (reference sequence).

The chain employs TRBV9 and TRBJ2-2; 9 bases are a match to TRBD2. The CDR3 consists of 16 residues. CDR1 and CDR2 from the germline V gene are SGDLS and YYNGEE. With V trimmed by 1 base and J by 7 bases, 8 bases remained unmatched. The CDR3 is CASSVPALAGDGELFF. DNA of the CDR3: TGTGCCAGCAGCGTACCGGCGTTAGCGGGAGACGGGGAGCTGTTTTTT.

There are many counts of this clonotype. V gene TRBV20-1 combines with J gene TRBJ1-2; TRBD1 aligns across 10 bases. This CDR3 is 19 amino acids long. V lost 3 bases, J lost 0 bases, and 16 bases stayed unmatched. Germline V gives CDR1 DFQATT, CDR2 SNEGSKA (reference sequence). This CDR3 reads CSARARDRGREGTNYGYTF. The DNA of the CDR3 is TGCAGTGCTAGGGCCCGGGACAGGGGACGGGAGGGTACTAACTATGGCTACACCTTC.

This clonotype was counted ten times or more. The chain employs TRBV14 and TRBJ1-1; 7 bases align to TRBD1. The CDR3 spans 13 residues. Germline assignment: CDR1 SGHDN and CDR2 FVKESK. V was clipped by 6 bases and J by 7 bases; unmatched bases: 8. CDR3 in DNA: TGTGCCAGCAGGCCACAGGGGACGAATGAAGCTTTCTTT. Its translation is CASRPQGTNEAFF.

The chain has TRBV12-3 or TRBV12-4 and TRBJ2-1; D is unclear. Trimming pared 3 bases from V and 9 bases from J, leaving 9 bases between. This CDR3 is 12 amino acids long. As DNA, the CDR3 is TGTGCCAGCAGTTTCAGTGACACTGAGCAGTTCTTC. It translates to CASSFSDTEQFF.

Comment on this clonotype: This probably arose from a read error, given a far larger clone one base away. The CDR3 coding sequence is TGTGCCAGCAGTTCGCTTGGGACAGGGTGCTCGGAGACCCAGTACTTC. Translation: CASSSLGTGCSETQYF. The V call is TRBV6-8, the J call TRBJ2-5, with 9 nucleotides matching TRBD1. Looked up from germline, CDR1 is MNHGY and CDR2 is SAAAGT. This CDR3 is 16 amino acids long. The J segment lost 5 bases and the V segment lost 4 bases, leaving 11 bases of the junction unmatched.

This clonotype was detected ten times or more. The chain employs TRBV10-3 and TRBJ2-1, with TRBD2 as a possible D gene (5 bases). This CDR3 contains 11 residues. Per the germline V gene, CDR1 is ENHRY and CDR2 is SYGVKD. V was trimmed by 7 bases and J by 8 bases, leaving 9 bases between them. The CDR3 loop is CAIKGVDEQFF. The CDR3 DNA is TGTGCCATCAAGGGAGTTGATGAGCAGTTCTTC.